This T cell receptor (beta chain) was captured in a study of T cell responses to AZD1222 COVID-19 vaccine. The study's findings and limits: Distributed over spike, vaccine-associated CD4 TCRs predominated at 160-218 and 743-854.

The CDR3 loop spans 13 amino acids. Germline CDR1 GTSNPN, CDR2 SVGIG (reference sequence). Deletions cut 2 bases from V and 2 bases from J, with 8 bases between. With respect to this clone: The antigen remains unidentified.

Analysis merged second doses at about 4 or about 12 weeks. Clones were read by immunoSEQ multiplex PCR, and TCRdb kept only the in-frame ones, dropping some. The sample includes 150,000 to 200,000 clones, more than 75% of them seen just once. The source is an adult who received the AZD1222 COVID-19 vaccine. This chain connects TRBV30 to TRBJ2-3, with D possibly being TRBD2 (5 bases). Sequenced here: peripheral blood, sampled 28 days after the second AZD1222 dose. The CDR3 spells CAWSLANTDTQYF. CDR3 bases: TGTGCCTGGAGTTTAGCGAACACAGATACGCAGTATTTT.